The 12 T cell receptor beta chains in this list originate from one sample, sequenced in a study of shared clonotypes between healthy human individuals. The data were produced by immunoSEQ multiplex PCR, yet TCRdb's version contains in-frame clones alone and is incomplete. The sample lists roughly 2.2 million clones, roughly 93% seen once, with approximately 0.4% in the top ten. Source material: naive CD4+ T cells from PBMCs. Subset here: CD45RA+ positively selected. These receptor sequences come from a man between 18 and 29 years old in good health. Some clones in this sample may be carry-over from other donors' samples.

V and J are TRBV2 and TRBJ2-3, with D perhaps TRBD1 (5 bases). Trimming took off 5 bases at V and 0 bases at J, with 12 bases between the two ends. This CDR3 spans 15 amino acids. Germline V gives CDR1 SNHLY, CDR2 FYNNEI. CDR3 bases: TGTGCCAGCAGTCTTCAAGGGGCCAGCACAGATACGCAGTATTTT. It is translated as CASSLQGASTDTQYF.

The chain combines TRBV25-1 with TRBJ2-3; D ambiguous. The germline V and J ends were trimmed by 0 bases and 4 bases, with 8 bases remaining between them. Per the germline V gene, CDR1 is MGHDK and CDR2 is SYGVNS. The CDR3 runs to 14 residues. The CDR3 sequence is CASSEYKRADTQYF. CDR3 in DNA: TGTGCCAGCAGTGAATATAAAAGGGCAGATACGCAGTATTTT. Together with reference TRBV25-1 and TRBJ2-3, the CDR3 gives the full variable domain: EADIYQTPRYLVIGTGKKITLECSQTMGHDKMYWYQQDPGMELHLIHYSYGVNSTEKGDLSSESTVSRIRTEHFPLTLESARPSHTSQYLCASSEYKRADTQYFGPGTRLTVL.

This clone appeared a single time. The chain carries TRBV9 and TRBJ1-1; tentatively, D is TRBD1 (5 bases). V was shortened by 4 bases and J by 6 bases, with 10 bases between the two germline ends. The CDR3 runs 12 residues. Germline V gives CDR1 SGDLS, CDR2 YYNGEE. CDR3 in DNA: TGTGCCAGCAGCTTCAGGGACTCTGAAGCTTTCTTT. Translation: CASSFRDSEAFF.

The rearrangement uses TRBV5-1 and TRBJ2-3; unclear D gene. Trimming shortened V by 3 bases and J by 6 bases, and 8 bases separated the two germline ends. The CDR3 runs to 12 residues. CDR1 SGHRS and CDR2 YFSETQ come from the germline V gene. This chain's CDR3 is CASSWPSDTQYF. The CDR3 DNA follows: TGCGCCAGCAGCTGGCCTTCCGATACGCAGTATTTT.

CDR3 coding DNA: TGTGCCATCAGTGGCAGCACGCCGAACGAGCAGTACTTC. It is translated as CAISGSTPNEQYF. The rearrangement uses TRBV10-3 and TRBJ2-7; unclear D gene. The germline CDR1 and CDR2 sequences are ENHRY and SYGVKD. Trimming pared 4 bases from V and 5 bases from J, leaving 12 bases between. The CDR3 runs 13 residues.

V gene TRBV5-1 combines with J gene TRBJ2-3; 13 bases match TRBD2. The CDR3 is 18 residues long. CDR1 and CDR2 (germline): SGHRS, YFSETQ. Trimming cost V 4 bases and J 2 bases; bases outside gene matches: 10. This chain's CDR3 is CASSPGLAGFLATDTQYF. CDR3 nucleotides: TGCGCCAGCAGCCCGGGACTAGCGGGGTTCCTAGCCACAGATACGCAGTATTTT.

This sequence joins TRBV30 and TRBJ1-5; D ambiguous. CDR1 and CDR2 (germline): GTSNPN, SVGIG (reference sequence). The V and J ends lost 0 bases and 3 bases respectively, with 12 bases between them. The CDR3 is 15 residues long. Here the CDR3 reads CAWSVSGWANQPQHF. DNA of the CDR3: TGTGCCTGGAGTGTATCGGGGTGGGCCAATCAGCCCCAGCATTTT.

This sequence joins TRBV12-5 and TRBJ2-5, with D hard to call. Germline loops: CDR1 LGHNT, CDR2 FRNRAP. Trimming cost V 6 bases and J 5 bases, with 10 bases left between them. CDR3 length: 12 amino acids. In DNA, the CDR3 is TGTGCTAGTGGGGGTACGAGTGAGACCCAGTACTTC. Encoded protein: CASGGTSETQYF.

V and J are TRBV9 and TRBJ2-1; 16 bases fit TRBD2. Germline V gene sequence: CDR1 SGDLS, CDR2 YYNGEE. Trimming cost V 5 bases and J 0 bases; bases outside gene matches: 8. The length of the CDR3 is 19 residues. The chain's CDR3 is CASSGTSGRAWSSYNEQFF. The DNA of the CDR3 is TGTGCCAGCAGTGGGACTAGCGGGAGGGCCTGGAGCTCCTACAATGAGCAGTTCTTC.

The chain employs TRBV7-9 and TRBJ1-2, with TRBD1 as a possible D gene (5 bases). V was trimmed by 5 bases and J by 4 bases, leaving 14 bases between them. The V gene's germline CDR1 is SEHNR and CDR2 FQNEAQ (reference sequence). The CDR3 covers 14 residues. DNA for the CDR3: TGTGCCAGCAGCATCGAAACTGGGGGCTATGGCTACACCTTC. This gives the protein CASSIETGGYGYTF.

The chain joins TRBV6-5 to TRBJ2-7, with 8 bases aligning to TRBD1. The CDR3 runs to 13 residues. Germline values: CDR1 MNHEY, CDR2 SVGAGI. With V trimmed by 6 bases and J by 0 bases, 1 base remained unmatched. The CDR3 bases are TGTGCCAGCAGGGGGACAGGCTCCTACGAGCAGTACTTC. The encoded protein is CASRGTGSYEQYF.

The chain joins TRBV29-1 to TRBJ1-1, with D unresolved. Germline loops: CDR1 SQVTM, CDR2 ANQGSEA. Trimming took off 6 bases at V and 4 bases at J, with 21 bases between the two ends. This CDR3 region has 15 residues. The CDR3 nucleotides read TGCAGCGTAAGCCTGCGGCTCTCCCTGGGCACTGAAGCTTTCTTT. It specifies CSVSLRLSLGTEAFF.